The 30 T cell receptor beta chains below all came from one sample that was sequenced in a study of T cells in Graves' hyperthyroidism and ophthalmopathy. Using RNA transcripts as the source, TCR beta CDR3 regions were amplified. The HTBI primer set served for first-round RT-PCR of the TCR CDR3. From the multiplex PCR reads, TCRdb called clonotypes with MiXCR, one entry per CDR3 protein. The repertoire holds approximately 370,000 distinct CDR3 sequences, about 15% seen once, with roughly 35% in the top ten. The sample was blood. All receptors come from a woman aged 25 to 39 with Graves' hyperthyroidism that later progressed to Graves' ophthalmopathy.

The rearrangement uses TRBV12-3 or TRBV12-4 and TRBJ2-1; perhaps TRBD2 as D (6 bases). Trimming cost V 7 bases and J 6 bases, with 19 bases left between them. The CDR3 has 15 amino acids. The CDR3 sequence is CASNVFGGGGNEQFF. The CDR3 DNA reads TGTGCCAGCAACGTCTTCGGGGGAGGTGGCAATGAGCAGTTCTTC.

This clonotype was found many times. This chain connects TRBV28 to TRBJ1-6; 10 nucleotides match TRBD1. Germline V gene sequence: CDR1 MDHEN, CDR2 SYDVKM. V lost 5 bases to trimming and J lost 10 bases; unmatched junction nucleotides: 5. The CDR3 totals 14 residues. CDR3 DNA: TGTGCCAGCAGTCCGGGACAGGGGTGGTCACCCCTCCACTTT. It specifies CASSPGQGWSPLHF.

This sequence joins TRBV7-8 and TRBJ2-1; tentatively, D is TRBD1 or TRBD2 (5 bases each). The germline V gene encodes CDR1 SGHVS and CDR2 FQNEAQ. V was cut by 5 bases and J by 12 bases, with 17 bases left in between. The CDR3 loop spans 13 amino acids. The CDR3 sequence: CASSQDRQGAQFF. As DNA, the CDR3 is TGTGCCAGCAGCCAAGATAGGCAGGGAGCGCAGTTCTTC.

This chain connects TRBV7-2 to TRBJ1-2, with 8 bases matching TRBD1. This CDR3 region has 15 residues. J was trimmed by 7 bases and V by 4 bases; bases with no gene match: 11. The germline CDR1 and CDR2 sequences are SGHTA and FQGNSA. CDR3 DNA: TGTGCCAGCAGCTCGACGGACAGGGTGGAACTTGGCTACACCTTC. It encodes CASSSTDRVELGYTF.

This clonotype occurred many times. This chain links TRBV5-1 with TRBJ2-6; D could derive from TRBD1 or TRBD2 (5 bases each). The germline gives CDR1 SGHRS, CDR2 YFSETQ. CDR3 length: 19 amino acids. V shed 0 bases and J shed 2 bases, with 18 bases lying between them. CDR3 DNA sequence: TGCGCCAGCAGCTTGGCCGTTCATTCACGAGGGGCTGGGGCCAACGTCCTGACTTTC. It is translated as CASSLAVHSRGAGANVLTF.

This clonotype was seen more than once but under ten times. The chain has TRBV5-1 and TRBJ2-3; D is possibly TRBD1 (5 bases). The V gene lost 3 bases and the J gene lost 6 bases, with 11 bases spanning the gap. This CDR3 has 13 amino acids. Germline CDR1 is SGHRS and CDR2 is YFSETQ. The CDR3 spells CASSSLGRDTQYF. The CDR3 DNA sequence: TGCGCCAGCAGCTCGTTGGGGCGGGATACGCAGTATTTT. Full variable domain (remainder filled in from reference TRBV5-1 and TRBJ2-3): KAGVTQTPRYLIKTRGQQVTLSCSPISGHRSVSWYQQTPGQGLQFLFEYFSETQRNKGNFPGRFSGRQFSNSRSEMNVSTLELGDSALYLCASSSLGRDTQYFGPGTRLTVL.

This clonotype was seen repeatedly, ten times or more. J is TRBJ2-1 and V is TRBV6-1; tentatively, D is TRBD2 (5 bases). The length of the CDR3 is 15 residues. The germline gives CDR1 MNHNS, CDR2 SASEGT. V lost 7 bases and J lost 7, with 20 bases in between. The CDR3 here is CASTYPFPGLNEQFF. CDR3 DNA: TGTGCCAGCACCTACCCTTTCCCGGGGTTAAATGAGCAGTTCTTC.

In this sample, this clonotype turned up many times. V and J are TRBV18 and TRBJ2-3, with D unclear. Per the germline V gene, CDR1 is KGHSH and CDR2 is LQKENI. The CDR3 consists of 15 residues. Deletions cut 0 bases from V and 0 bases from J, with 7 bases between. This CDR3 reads CASSPPQPSTDTQYF. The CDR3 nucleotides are TGTGCCAGCTCACCACCCCAGCCGAGCACAGATACGCAGTATTTT.

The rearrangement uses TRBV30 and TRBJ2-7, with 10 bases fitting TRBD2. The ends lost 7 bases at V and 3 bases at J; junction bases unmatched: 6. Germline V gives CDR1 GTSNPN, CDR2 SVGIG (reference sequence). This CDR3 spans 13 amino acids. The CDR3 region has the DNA TGTGCCTCCCTCCTAGCGGGAGACTACGAGCAGTACTTC. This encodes CASLLAGDYEQYF.

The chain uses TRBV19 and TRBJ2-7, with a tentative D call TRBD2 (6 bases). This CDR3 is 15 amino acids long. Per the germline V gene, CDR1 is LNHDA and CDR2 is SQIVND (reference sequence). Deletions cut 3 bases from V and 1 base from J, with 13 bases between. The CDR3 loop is CASSIGGDLSYEQYF. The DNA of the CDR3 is TGTGCCAGTAGTATTGGAGGGGACTTGTCCTACGAGCAGTACTTC.

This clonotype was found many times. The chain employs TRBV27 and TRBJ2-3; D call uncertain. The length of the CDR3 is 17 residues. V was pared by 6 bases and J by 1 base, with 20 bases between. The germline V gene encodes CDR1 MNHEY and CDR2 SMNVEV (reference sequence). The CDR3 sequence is CASRSVSLTVGTDTQYF. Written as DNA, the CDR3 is TGTGCCAGCAGATCAGTATCACTGACCGTGGGCACAGATACGCAGTATTTT.

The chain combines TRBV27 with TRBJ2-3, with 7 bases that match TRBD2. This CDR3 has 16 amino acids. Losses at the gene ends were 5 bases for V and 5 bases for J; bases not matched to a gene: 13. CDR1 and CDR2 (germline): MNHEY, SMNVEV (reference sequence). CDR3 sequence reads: CASSSFRGESLDTQYF. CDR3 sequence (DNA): TGTGCCAGCAGTAGTTTCCGGGGGGAGTCTCTAGATACGCAGTATTTT.

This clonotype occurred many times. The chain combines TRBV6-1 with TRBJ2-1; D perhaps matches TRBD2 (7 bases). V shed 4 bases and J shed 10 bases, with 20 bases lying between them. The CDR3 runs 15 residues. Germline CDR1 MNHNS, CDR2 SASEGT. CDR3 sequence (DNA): TGTGCCAGCAGTGCACATGCGGGGGCCCCCAGGGAGCAGTTCTTC. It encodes CASSAHAGAPREQFF.

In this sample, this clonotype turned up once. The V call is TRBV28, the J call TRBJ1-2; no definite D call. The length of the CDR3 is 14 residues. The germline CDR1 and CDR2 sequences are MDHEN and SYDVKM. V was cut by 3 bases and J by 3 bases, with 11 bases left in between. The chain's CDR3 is CASSFPGRDYGYTF. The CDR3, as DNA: TGTGCCAGCAGTTTCCCGGGTAGGGACTATGGCTACACCTTC.

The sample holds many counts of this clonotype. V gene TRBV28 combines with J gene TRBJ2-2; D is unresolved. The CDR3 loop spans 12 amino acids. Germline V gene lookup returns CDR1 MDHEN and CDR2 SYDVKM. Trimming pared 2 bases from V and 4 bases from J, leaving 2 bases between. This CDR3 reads CASSLLTGELFF. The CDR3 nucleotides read TGTGCCAGCAGTTTACTCACCGGGGAGCTGTTTTTT.

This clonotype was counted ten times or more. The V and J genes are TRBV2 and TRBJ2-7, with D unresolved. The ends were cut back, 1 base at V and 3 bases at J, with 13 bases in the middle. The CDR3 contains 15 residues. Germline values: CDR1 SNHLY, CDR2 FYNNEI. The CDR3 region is CASSEGVPGLYEQYF. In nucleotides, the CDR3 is TGTGCCAGCAGTGAAGGGGTCCCAGGTCTCTACGAGCAGTACTTC.

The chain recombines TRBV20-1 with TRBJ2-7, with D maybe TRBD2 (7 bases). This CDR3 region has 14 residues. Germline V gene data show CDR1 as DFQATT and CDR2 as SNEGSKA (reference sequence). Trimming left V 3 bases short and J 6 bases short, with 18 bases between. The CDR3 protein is CSASLGGGSIEQYF. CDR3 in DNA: TGCAGTGCTAGTTTAGGGGGGGGATCAATCGAGCAGTACTTC.

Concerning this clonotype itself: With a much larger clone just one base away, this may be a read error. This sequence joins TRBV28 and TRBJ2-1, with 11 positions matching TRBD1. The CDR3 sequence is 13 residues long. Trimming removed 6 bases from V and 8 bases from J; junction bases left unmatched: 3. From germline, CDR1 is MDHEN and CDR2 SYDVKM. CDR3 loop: CASRRTGGYEQFF. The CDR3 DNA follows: TGTGCCAGCAGACGGACAGGGGGCTATGAGCAGTTCTTC.

The DNA for the CDR3 is TGCAGTGCTAATAGGGAAAACTATGGCTACACCTTC. As protein: CSANRENYGYTF. The V gene is TRBV20-1, the J gene TRBJ1-2, with D hard to call. V was pared by 4 bases and J by 2 bases, with 8 bases between. Germline V gives CDR1 DFQATT, CDR2 SNEGSKA (reference sequence). The CDR3 length is 12 residues.

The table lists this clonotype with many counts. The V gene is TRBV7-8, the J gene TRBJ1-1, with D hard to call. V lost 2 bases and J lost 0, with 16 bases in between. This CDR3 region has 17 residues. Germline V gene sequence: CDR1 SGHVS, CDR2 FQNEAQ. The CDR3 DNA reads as TGTGCCAGCAGCTTATTGGGGTGGGGAGTGCTGAACACTGAAGCTTTCTTT. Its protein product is CASSLLGWGVLNTEAFF.

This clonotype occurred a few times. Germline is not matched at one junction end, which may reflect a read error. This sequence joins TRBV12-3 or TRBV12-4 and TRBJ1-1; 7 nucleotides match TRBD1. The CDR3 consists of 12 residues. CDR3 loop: CAGQGVNTEAFF. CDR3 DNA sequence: TGTGCCGGCCAGGGGGTGAACACTGAGGCTTTCTTT.

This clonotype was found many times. CDR3 region: CASSSVGPIDTQYF. The CDR3 DNA is TGTGCCAGTAGTAGCGTGGGGCCGATAGATACGCAGTATTTT. The chain carries TRBV19 and TRBJ2-3, with D maybe TRBD1 (5 bases). The germline CDR1 and CDR2 sequences are LNHDA and SQIVND (reference sequence). Trimming removed 4 bases from V and 5 bases from J, with 13 bases in between. This CDR3 spans 14 amino acids.

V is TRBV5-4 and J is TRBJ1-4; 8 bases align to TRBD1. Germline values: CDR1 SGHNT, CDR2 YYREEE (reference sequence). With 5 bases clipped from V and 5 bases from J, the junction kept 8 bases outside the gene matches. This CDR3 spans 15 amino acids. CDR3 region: CASRETGTGNEKLFF. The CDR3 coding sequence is TGTGCCAGCAGAGAGACCGGGACAGGAAATGAAAAACTGTTTTTT.

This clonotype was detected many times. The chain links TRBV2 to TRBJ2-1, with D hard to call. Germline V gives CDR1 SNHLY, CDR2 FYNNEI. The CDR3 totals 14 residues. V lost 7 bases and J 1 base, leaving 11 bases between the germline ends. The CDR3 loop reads CASTSMGSYNEQFF. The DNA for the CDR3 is TGTGCCAGCACCTCGATGGGATCCTACAATGAGCAGTTCTTC.

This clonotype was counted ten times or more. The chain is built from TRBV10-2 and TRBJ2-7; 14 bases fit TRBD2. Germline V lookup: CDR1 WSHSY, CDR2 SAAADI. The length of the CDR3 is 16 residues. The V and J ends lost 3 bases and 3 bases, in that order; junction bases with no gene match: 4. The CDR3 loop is CASSEPGLAGDYEQYF. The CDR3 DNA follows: TGCGCCAGCAGTGAACCGGGACTAGCGGGAGACTACGAGCAGTACTTC.

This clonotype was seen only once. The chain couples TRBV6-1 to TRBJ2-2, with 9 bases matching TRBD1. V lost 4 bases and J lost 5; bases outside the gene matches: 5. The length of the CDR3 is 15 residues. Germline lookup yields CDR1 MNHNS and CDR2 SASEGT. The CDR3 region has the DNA TGTGCCAGCAGTGGGGGACAGGGCTTTACCGGGGAGCTGTTTTTT. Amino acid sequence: CASSGGQGFTGELFF.

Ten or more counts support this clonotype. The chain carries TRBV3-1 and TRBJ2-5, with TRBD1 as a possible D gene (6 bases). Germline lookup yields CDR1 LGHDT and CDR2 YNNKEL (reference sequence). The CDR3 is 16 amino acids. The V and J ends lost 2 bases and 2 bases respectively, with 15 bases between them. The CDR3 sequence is CASSQPLRGVQETQYF. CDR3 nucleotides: TGTGCCAGCAGCCAACCTCTCAGGGGAGTTCAAGAGACCCAGTACTTC.

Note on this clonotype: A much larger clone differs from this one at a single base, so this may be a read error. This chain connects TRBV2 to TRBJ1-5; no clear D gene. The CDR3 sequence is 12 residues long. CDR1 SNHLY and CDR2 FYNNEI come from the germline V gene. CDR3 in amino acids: CAGSDRYQPQHF. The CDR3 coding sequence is TGTGCCGGCAGTGATCGTTACCAGCCCCAGCATTTT.

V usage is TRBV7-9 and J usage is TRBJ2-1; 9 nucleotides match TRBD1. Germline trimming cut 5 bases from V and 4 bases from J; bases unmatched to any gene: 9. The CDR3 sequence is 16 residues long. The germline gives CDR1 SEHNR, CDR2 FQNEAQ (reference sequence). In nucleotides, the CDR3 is TGTGCCAGCAGCGACCACCGGGACAGGGCATACAATGAGCAGTTCTTC. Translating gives CASSDHRDRAYNEQFF.

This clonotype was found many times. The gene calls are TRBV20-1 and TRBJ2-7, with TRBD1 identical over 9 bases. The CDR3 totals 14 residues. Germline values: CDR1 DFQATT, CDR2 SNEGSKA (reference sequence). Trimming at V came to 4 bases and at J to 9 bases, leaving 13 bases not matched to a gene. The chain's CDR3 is CSATGQGVRTGQYF. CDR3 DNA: TGCAGTGCTACGGGACAGGGTGTACGAACGGGGCAGTACTTC.